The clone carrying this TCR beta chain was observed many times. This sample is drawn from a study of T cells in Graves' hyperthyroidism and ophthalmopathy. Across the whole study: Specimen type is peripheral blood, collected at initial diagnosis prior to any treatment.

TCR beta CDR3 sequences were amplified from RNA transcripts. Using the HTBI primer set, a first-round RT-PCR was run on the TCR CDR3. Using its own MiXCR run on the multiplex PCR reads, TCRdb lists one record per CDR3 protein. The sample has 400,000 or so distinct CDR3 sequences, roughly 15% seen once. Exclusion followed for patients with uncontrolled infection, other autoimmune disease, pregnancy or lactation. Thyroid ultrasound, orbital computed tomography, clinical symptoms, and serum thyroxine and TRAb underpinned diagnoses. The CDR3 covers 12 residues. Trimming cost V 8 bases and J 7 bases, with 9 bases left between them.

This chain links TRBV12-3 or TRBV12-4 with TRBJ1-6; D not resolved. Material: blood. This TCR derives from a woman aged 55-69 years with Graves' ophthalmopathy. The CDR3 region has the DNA TGTGCCAGCTCTGGGGAGAATTCACCCCTCCACTTT. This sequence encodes CASSGENSPLHF.